These T cell receptor beta chains were read from a single sample in a study of long-term antiretroviral therapy in people with HIV. This table comes from immunoSEQ multiplex PCR, and its TCRdb copy is limited to in-frame clones, with some not included. The top ten hold 3% to 4.5% of the sample, which has more than 35,000 clones, over 90% seen once. The sequenced sample was unsorted PBMCs, obtained 4.1 years after starting antiretroviral therapy. The receptors originated from a woman between 50 and 59 years old with HIV. The CDR3 runs from the conserved cysteine through the conserved F or W. D genes are given only for firm matches. Rows may omit the clone size; those that give it use once, few, many or a size class.

>15|TRBV14|TRBJ1-2|.|.
TGTGCCAGCAGCCAAGGTGATGTCAGTCTCTATGGCTACACCTTC
CASSQGDVSLYGYTF
>12|TRBV5-1|TRBJ1-1|.|.
TGCGCCAGCAGCTCCAATTTCGAAGGGGCTTTCTTT
CASSSNFEGAFF
>15|TRBV12-5|TRBJ1-1|.|.
TGTGCTAGTGGTTTCGAGATTTTCAGGGGAACTGAAGCTTTCTTT
CASGFEIFRGTEAFF
>16|TRBV11-2|TRBJ2-6|.|.
TGTGCCAGCAGCTTAGACCAGGTCTCTGGGGCCAACGTCCTGACTTTC
CASSLDQVSGANVLTF
>15|TRBV18|TRBJ1-1|TRBD1|.
TGTGCCAGCTCACGCGGGACAGCCGGATTTAGTGAAGCTTTCTTT
CASSRGTAGFSEAFF
>14|TRBV2|TRBJ2-1|TRBD1|.
TGTGCCAGCGACCCGGGACAGTTACAGTTCGAGCAGTTCTTC
CASDPGQLQFEQFF
>15|TRBV5-6|TRBJ2-3|TRBD2|.
TGTGCCAGCAGCACAGCGGGGGCCTACACAGATACGCAGTATTTT
CASSTAGAYTDTQYF
>16|TRBV7-2|TRBJ2-4|.|.
TGTGCCAGCAGCTTAGATGGGGGGGGCCCCAAAAACATTCAGTACTTC
CASSLDGGGPKNIQYF
>12|TRBV7-9|TRBJ2-5|.|.
TGTGCCAGCAGCTTTAACCAAGAGACCCAGTACTTC
CASSFNQETQYF
>15|TRBV15|TRBJ1-1|.|.
TGTGCCACCAGCAGAGAGAATAATGGGCACACTGAAGCTTTCTTT
CATSRENNGHTEAFF
>18|TRBV9|TRBJ2-1|TRBD2|.
TGTGCCAGCAGCGTAGAGGCTAGCGGGGGGCTCTCCTACAATGAGCAGTTCTTC
CASSVEASGGLSYNEQFF
>12|TRBV10-2|TRBJ1-5|.|.
TGCGCCAGCAGTGATTGGAATCAGCCCCAGCATTTT
CASSDWNQPQHF
>14|TRBV11-2|TRBJ1-2|.|once
TGTGCCAGCAGCTTCCGGACACCCCTGAATGGCTACACCTTC
CASSFRTPLNGYTF
>15|TRBV2|TRBJ2-3|.|.
TGTGCCAGCAGCCCACCGGGCCCCCGACGAGATACGCAGTATTTT
CASSPPGPRRDTQYF
>11|TRBV20-1|TRBJ1-2|.|.
TGCAGTGCTAGACTGGACAGCGGCTACACCTTC
CSARLDSGYTF
>15|TRBV6-1|TRBJ2-1|.|.
TGTGCCAGCAGTGTTTTGTCAGGCTCCTACAATGAGCAGTTCTTC
CASSVLSGSYNEQFF
>12|TRBV30|TRBJ1-2|.|.
TGTGCCTGGAGTTTGGGGGGCTATGGCTACACCTTC
CAWSLGGYGYTF
>15|TRBV7-9|TRBJ1-4|TRBD1|.
TGTGCCAGCAGCCTGAACTGGCAGGGGGGCGAAAAACTGTTTTTT
CASSLNWQGGEKLFF
>15|TRBV6-5|TRBJ2-1|.|.
TGTGCCAGCAGTTACTCGGCGGGGACCTACAATGAGCAGTTCTTC
CASSYSAGTYNEQFF
>15|TRBV4-1|TRBJ1-4|.|.
TGCGCCAGCAGCCAAGATCGGGGAGTGTATGAAAAACTGTTTTTT
CASSQDRGVYEKLFF
>11|TRBV29-1|TRBJ2-7|.|.
TGCAGCGTGTCAGGGGAGTACGAGCAGTACTTC
CSVSGEYEQYF
>16|TRBV9|TRBJ2-1|TRBD2|.
TGTGCCAGCAGCCCAGCGGGGGGGCAGGGCTACAATGAGCAGTTCTTC
CASSPAGGQGYNEQFF